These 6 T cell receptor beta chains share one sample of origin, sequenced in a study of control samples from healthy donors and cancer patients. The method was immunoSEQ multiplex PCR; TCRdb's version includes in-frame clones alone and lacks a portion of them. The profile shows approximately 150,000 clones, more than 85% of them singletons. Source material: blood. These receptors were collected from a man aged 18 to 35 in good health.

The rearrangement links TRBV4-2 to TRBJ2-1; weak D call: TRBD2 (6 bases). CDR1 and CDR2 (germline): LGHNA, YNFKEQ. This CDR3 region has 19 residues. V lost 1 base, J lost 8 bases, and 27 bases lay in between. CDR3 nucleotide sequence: TGTGCCAGCAGCCAAGTCTTTCTGGGGCGGGGAACAGACGTGGATGAGCAGTTCTTC. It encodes CASSQVFLGRGTDVDEQFF.

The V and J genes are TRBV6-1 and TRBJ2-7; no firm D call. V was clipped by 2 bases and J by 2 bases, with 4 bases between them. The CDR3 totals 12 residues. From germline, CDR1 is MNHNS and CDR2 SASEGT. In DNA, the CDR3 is TGTGCCAGCAGTGAAAGGGCCTACGAGCAGTACTTC. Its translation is CASSERAYEQYF.

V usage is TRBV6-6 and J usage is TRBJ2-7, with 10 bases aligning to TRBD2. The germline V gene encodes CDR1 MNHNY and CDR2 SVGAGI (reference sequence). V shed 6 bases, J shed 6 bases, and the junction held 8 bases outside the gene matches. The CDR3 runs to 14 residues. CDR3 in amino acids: CASRGAGGRSEQYF. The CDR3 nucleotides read TGTGCCAGCAGGGGAGCGGGAGGGCGGAGCGAGCAGTACTTC.

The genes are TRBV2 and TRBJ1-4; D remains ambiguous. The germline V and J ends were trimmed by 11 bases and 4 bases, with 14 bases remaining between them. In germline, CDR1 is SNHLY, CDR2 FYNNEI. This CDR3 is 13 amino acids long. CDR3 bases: TGTGCCTACGCACGGGGTAGTAATGAAAAACTGTTTTTT. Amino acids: CAYARGSNEKLFF.

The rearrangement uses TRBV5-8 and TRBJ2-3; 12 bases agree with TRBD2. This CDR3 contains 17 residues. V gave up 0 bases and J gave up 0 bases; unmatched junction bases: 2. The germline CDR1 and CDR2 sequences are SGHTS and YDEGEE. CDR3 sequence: CASSLVGLAGSTDTQYF. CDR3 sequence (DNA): TGTGCCAGCAGCTTGGTCGGACTAGCGGGAAGCACAGATACGCAGTATTTT.

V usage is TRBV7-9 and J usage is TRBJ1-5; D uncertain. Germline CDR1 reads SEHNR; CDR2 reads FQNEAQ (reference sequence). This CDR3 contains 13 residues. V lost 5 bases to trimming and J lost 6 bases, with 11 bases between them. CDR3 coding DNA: TGTGCCAGCAGCCAAGAAGGTGGTCAGCCCCAGCATTTT. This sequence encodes CASSQEGGQPQHF.